These 9 T cell receptor beta chains were sequenced from one sample in a study of OX40 agonist ivuxolimab in advanced cancers. TCRdb's table, derived via immunoSEQ multiplex PCR, lists solely in-frame clones and lacks some. The sample has about 68,000 clones, around 85% seen once. The sample was CD4+ or CD8+ T cells sorted from blood, taken in a trial of the OX40 agonist ivuxolimab. The source of these receptors is an adult with an advanced solid tumor such as melanoma, head and neck, liver or kidney cancer.

The genes are TRBV5-6 and TRBJ1-2, with a possible D match to TRBD1 (5 bases). Trimming took 4 bases from V and 7 from J, leaving 11 bases between them. Germline V gene data show CDR1 as SGHDT and CDR2 as YYEEEE. The CDR3 is made up of 12 amino acids. The CDR3 spells CASSRDGFGYTF. DNA for the CDR3: TGTGCCAGCAGCCGGGACGGATTTGGCTACACCTTC.

The genes are TRBV20-1 and TRBJ2-5, with D possibly being TRBD2 (7 bases). The CDR3 is 11 residues long. V lost 6 bases and J lost 5, with 10 bases in between. CDR1 is DFQATT, CDR2 SNEGSKA, per germline (reference sequence). The CDR3 sequence: CSAGGPETQYF. The CDR3 bases are TGCAGTGCCGGGGGGCCGGAGACCCAGTACTTC.

The rearrangement uses TRBV7-2 and TRBJ1-2; 10 bases are a match to TRBD1. V shed 5 bases and J 5 bases; nucleotides not matched to a gene: 8. Germline values: CDR1 SGHTA, CDR2 FQGNSA. The CDR3 covers 15 residues. CDR3 protein: CASSQPDRGVYGYTF. CDR3 nucleotides: TGTGCCAGCAGCCAACCGGACAGGGGGGTTTATGGCTACACCTTC.

This rearrangement joins TRBV7-9 to TRBJ2-7; a possible D gene is TRBD2 (6 bases). From germline, CDR1 is SEHNR and CDR2 FQNEAQ (reference sequence). The CDR3 runs to 16 residues. Trimming took 6 bases from V and 3 from J, leaving 21 bases between them. The CDR3 reads CASSNSVGLRGYEQYF. DNA for the CDR3: TGTGCCAGCAGTAATAGCGTAGGACTAAGGGGCTACGAGCAGTACTTC.

V gene TRBV6-5 combines with J gene TRBJ1-5; no firm D call. The V end was cut by 6 bases, the J end by 5 bases, with 14 bases between. The CDR3 has 14 amino acids. The germline V gene has CDR1 MNHEY and CDR2 SVGAGI. The DNA of the CDR3 is TGTGCCAGCAGCCCCTGGGTAGGCCATCAGCCCCAGCATTTT. Protein: CASSPWVGHQPQHF.

The CDR3 DNA sequence: TGTGCCAGCCGACCGGGACAGGTTTATGGCTACACCTTC. Amino acids: CASRPGQVYGYTF. The chain is built from TRBV19 and TRBJ1-2, with 8 bases identical to TRBD1. Germline CDR1 reads LNHDA; CDR2 reads SQIVND (reference sequence). Unmatched junction bases numbered 8, after V lost 9 bases and J lost 5 bases. This CDR3 is built from 13 residues.

In this sample, this clone turned up once. V usage is TRBV2 and J usage is TRBJ1-1; D is unresolved. The CDR3 runs to 12 residues. Germline values: CDR1 SNHLY, CDR2 FYNNEI. The ends were cut back, 0 bases at V and 5 bases at J, with 4 bases in the middle. The CDR3 protein is CASSEARTEAFF. The DNA for the CDR3 is TGTGCCAGCAGTGAAGCCCGAACTGAAGCTTTCTTT.

This rearrangement joins TRBV11-2 to TRBJ2-3, with TRBD1 matching 7 bases. From germline, CDR1 is SGHAT and CDR2 FQNNGV. V trimming: 5 bases; J trimming: 1 base; junction bases outside the gene matches: 6. This CDR3 has 15 residues. This chain's CDR3 is CASSRIGQGTDTQYF. The CDR3 bases are TGTGCCAGCAGCCGGATAGGACAGGGCACAGATACGCAGTATTTT.

This chain joins TRBV5-6 and TRBJ1-4, with D unclear. The V and J ends lost 0 bases and 8 bases respectively, with 11 bases between them. From germline, CDR1 is SGHDT and CDR2 YYEEEE. The CDR3 totals 14 residues. This CDR3 reads CASSLGPVEEKLFF. The CDR3 DNA follows: TGTGCCAGCAGCTTGGGACCTGTCGAAGAAAAACTGTTTTTT.